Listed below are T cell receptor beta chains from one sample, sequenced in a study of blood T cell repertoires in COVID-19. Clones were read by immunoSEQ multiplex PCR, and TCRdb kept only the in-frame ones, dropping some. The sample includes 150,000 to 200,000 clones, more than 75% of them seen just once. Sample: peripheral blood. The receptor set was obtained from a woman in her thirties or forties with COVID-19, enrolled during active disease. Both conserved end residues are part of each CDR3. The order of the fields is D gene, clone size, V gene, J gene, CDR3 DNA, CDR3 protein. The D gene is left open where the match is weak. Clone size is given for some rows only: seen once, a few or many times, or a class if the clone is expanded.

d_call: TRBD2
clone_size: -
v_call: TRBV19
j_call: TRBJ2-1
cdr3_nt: TGTGCCAGTAGTATTGATGGTAGCGGGAGCCCAATAAGCTCCTACAATGAGCAGTTCTTC
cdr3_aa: CASSIDGSGSPISSYNEQFF

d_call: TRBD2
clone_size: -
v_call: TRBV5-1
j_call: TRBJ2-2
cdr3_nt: TGCGCCAGCAGTCCACTAGCGGAGCCCACCGGGGAGCTGTTTTTT
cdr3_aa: CASSPLAEPTGELFF

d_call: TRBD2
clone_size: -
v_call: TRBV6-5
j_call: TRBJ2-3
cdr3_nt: TGTGCCAGCAGACCTAGCGGGTTATTCGATACGCAGTATTTT
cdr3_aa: CASRPSGLFDTQYF

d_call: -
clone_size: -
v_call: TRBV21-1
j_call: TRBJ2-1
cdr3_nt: TGTGCCAGCAGCACCCACCAGCGGAAACCCCTATTCGGCTCCTACAATGAGCAGTTCTTC
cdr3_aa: CASSTHQRKPLFGSYNEQFF

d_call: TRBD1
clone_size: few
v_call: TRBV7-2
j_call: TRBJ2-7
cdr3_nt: TGTGCCAGCAGCTTGGGACAGACCTATACAAACTCCTACGAGCAGTACTTC
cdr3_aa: CASSLGQTYTNSYEQYF

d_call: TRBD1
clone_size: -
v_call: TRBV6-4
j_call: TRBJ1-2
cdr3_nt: TGTGCCAGCAGTGATCGAACAGGGGGATCGAGTGGCTACACCTTC
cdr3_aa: CASSDRTGGSSGYTF

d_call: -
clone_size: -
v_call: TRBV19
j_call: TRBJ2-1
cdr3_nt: TGTGCCAGTCGAACAGGGCAGTCTCACAATGAGCAGTTCTTC
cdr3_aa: CASRTGQSHNEQFF

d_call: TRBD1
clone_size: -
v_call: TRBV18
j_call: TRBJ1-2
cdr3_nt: TGTGCCAGCTCAACCTTTACAGGGGACTATGGCTACACCTTC
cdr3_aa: CASSTFTGDYGYTF

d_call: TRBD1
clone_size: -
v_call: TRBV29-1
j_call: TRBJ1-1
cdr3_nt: TGCAGCGGGATAGGGGGCGTGGGAACTGAAGCTTTCTTT
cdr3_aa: CSGIGGVGTEAFF

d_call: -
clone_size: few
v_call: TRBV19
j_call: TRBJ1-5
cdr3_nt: TGTGCCACTAGACAGAGCAATCAGCCCCAGCATTTT
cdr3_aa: CATRQSNQPQHF

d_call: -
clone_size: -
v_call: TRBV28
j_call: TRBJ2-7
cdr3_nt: TGTGCCAGCAGGGTTAGCGGTCCCTATTCGGAGCAGTACTTC
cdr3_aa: CASRVSGPYSEQYF

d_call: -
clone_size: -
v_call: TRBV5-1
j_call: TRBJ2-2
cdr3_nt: TGCGCCAGCAGCTTGGCTCCAGGGAACCGGGAGCTGTTTTTT
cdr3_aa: CASSLAPGNRELFF

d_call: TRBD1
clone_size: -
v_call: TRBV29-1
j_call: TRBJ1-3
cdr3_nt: TGCAGCGCTGAACAGGGGGCTGGTGGAAACACCATATATTTT
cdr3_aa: CSAEQGAGGNTIYF

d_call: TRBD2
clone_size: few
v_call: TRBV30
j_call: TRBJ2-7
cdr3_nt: TGTGCCTTGTCCGGGACTAGCCCCTACGAGCAGTACTTC
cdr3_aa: CALSGTSPYEQYF

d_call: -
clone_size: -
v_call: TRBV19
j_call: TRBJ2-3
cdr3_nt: TGTGCCAGTAGAGCTGGACAGCACACAGATACGCAGTATTTT
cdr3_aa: CASRAGQHTDTQYF

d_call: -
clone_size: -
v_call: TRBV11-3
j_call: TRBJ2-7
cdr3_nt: TGTGCCAGCAGCCTACAAGGGGTTACCTACGAGCAGTACTTC
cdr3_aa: CASSLQGVTYEQYF

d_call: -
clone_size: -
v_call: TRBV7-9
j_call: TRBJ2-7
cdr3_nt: TGTGCCAGCAGCTTAGAACTCCCCTACGAGCAGTACTTC
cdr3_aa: CASSLELPYEQYF

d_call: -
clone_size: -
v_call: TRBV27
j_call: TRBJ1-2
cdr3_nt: TGTGCCAGCAGTCCCCAAGCAGGTTGGACTAACTATGGCTACACCTTC
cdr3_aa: CASSPQAGWTNYGYTF

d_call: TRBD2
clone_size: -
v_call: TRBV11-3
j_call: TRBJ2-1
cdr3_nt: TGTGCCAGCAGCGGGACTAGCGGGGGGAGTGAGCAGTTCTTC
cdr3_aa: CASSGTSGGSEQFF

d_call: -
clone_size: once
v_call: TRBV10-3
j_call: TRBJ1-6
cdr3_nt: TGTGCCATCAGTATAACAGGGAACGAAGAGGGGTCACCCCTCCACTTT
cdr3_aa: CAISITGNEEGSPLHF

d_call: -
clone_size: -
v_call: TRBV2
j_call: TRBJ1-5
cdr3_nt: TGTGCCAGCAGTGGAGTACAGGGAGGGCAGCCCCAGCATTTT
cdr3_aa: CASSGVQGGQPQHF

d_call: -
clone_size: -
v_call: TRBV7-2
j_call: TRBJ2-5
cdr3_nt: TGTGCCAGCAGCTTATCCTTGGAGTACCAAGAGACCCAGTACTTC
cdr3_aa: CASSLSLEYQETQYF

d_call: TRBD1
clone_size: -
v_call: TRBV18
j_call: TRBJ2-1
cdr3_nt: TGTGCCAGCTCACCCGGGACAGGGGACTTCAATGAGCAGTTCTTC
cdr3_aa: CASSPGTGDFNEQFF

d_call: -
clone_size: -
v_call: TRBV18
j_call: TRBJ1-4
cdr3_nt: TGTGCCAGCTCTCCAGAGACATTCGGTAATGAAAAACTGTTTTTT
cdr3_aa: CASSPETFGNEKLFF

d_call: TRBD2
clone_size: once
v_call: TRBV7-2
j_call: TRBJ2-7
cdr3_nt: TGTGCCAGCAGGGTTAGCGGGGGTTACGAGCAGTACTTC
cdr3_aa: CASRVSGGYEQYF

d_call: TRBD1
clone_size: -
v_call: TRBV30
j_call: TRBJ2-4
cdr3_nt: TGTGCCTGGAGTACAGGGGGCGCAGGGTACATTCAGTACTTC
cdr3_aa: CAWSTGGAGYIQYF

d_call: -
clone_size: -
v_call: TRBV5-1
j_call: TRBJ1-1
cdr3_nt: TGCGCCAGCAGCTTTTCAACAGGGAACACTGAAGCTTTCTTT
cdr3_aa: CASSFSTGNTEAFF

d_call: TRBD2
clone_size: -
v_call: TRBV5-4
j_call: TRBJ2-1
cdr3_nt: TGTGCCAGCAGCCGGGACGGGGGACTAGCGGGAGGTTTCAATGAGCAGTTCTTC
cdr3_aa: CASSRDGGLAGGFNEQFF

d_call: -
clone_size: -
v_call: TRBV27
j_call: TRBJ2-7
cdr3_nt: TGTGCCAGCAGCCATATGAACAGGGAGTACTTC
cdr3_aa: CASSHMNREYF

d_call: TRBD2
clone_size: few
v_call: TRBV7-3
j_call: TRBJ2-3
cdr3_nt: TGTGCCAGCAGTCCAGCGGGGGAGCCAGATACGCAGTATTTT
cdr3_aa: CASSPAGEPDTQYF

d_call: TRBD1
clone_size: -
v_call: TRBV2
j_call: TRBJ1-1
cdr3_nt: TGTGCCAGCAGTGGACAGGGGGTGGGCACTGAAGCTTTCTTT
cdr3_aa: CASSGQGVGTEAFF

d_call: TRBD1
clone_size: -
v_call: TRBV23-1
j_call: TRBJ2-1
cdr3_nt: TGCGCCAGCAGTGTTCCGGGACAGGGTAATGAGCAGTTCTTC
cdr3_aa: CASSVPGQGNEQFF

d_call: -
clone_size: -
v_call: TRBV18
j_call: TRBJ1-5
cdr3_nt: TGTGCCAGCTCAAAAGGGGTGATTAGCAATCAGCCCCAGCATTTT
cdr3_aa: CASSKGVISNQPQHF

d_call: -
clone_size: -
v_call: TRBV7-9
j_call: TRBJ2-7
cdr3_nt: TGTGCCAGCAGTCTAGGGGTGGGTATAACCTCCTACGAGCAGTACTTC
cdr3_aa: CASSLGVGITSYEQYF

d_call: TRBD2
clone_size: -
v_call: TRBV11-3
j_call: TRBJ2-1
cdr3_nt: TGTGCCAGCAGCTTAGATCGGGGACTAGCGGGAGTGAATGAGCAGTTCTTC
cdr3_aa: CASSLDRGLAGVNEQFF

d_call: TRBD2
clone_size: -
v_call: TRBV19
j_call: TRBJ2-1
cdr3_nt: TGTGCCAGCGCGGGACTAGCGGGGCCCTACAATGAGCAGTTCTTC
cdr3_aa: CASAGLAGPYNEQFF

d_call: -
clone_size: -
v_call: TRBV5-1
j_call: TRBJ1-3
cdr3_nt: TGCGCCAGCAGCAGCGGGACGGATATTGGAAACACCATATATTTT
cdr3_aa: CASSSGTDIGNTIYF

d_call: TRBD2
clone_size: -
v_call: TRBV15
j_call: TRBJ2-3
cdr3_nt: TGTGCCACCTTCCAGCGGGGGGTAGATACGCAGTATTTT
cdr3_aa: CATFQRGVDTQYF

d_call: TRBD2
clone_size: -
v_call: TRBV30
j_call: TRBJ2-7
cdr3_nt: TGTGCCCATAGCGGGATGACGGTCGAGCAGTACTTC
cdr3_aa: CAHSGMTVEQYF

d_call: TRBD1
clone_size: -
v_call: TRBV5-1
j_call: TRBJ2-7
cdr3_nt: TGCGCCAGCAGATACGGGACAGTTGACGAGCAGTACTTC
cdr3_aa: CASRYGTVDEQYF

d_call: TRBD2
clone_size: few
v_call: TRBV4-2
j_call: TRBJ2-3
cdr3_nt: TGTGCCAGCACCACGACTAGCGGGTACACAGATACGCAGTATTTT
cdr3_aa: CASTTTSGYTDTQYF

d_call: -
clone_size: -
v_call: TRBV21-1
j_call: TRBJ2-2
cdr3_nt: TGTGCCAGCAGCAAAGTTCGACGGGAGGAATTAGAGGAGAGCACCGGGGAGCTGTTTTTT
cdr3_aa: CASSKVRREELEESTGELFF

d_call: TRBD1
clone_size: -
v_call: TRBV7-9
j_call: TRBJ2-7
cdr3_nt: TGTGCCAGTCAGGACAGGTACTTCGAGCAGTACTTC
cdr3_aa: CASQDRYFEQYF

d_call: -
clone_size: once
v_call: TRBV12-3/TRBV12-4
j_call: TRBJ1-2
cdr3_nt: TGTGCCAGCAGTTTATCTACCAGGGGCTACACCTTC
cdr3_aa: CASSLSTRGYTF

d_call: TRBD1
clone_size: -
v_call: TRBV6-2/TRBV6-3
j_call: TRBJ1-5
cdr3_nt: TGTGCCAGCAGTTTAGAGGGGGCGAGCCAGCCCCAGCATTTT
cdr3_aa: CASSLEGASQPQHF

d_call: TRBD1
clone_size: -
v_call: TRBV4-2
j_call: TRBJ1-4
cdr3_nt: TGTGCCAGCAGCCGAACCGGACAGGATGAAAAACTGTTTTTT
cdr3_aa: CASSRTGQDEKLFF

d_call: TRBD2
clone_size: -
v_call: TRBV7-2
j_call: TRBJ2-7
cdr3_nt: TGTGCCAGCATGACGGGCGGGAGTGTGTACGAGCAGTACTTC
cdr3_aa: CASMTGGSVYEQYF

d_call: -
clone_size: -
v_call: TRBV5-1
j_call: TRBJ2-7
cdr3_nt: TGCGCCAGCAGCTTGGGCAGATACGAGCAGTACTTC
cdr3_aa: CASSLGRYEQYF

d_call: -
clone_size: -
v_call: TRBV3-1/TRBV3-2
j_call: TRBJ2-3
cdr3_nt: TGTGCCAGCAGCCCCGGAGCAGGGTGGGGTCGGGTGCAGTATTTT
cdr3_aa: CASSPGAGWGRVQYF

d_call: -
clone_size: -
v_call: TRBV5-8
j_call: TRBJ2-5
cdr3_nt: TGTGCCAGCAGCTTGTTCTACGCGGAGACCCAGTACTTC
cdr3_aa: CASSLFYAETQYF

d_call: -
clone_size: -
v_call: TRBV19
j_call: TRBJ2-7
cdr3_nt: TGTGCCACCGGGAACTACGAGCAGTACTTC
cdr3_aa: CATGNYEQYF